These 28 T cell receptor beta chains came from one sample sequenced in a study of CD8 T cells in Susac syndrome. Random hexamers served to reverse transcribe about 0.45 to 1 ug RNA. TCRdb re-derived calls from the immunoSEQ multiplex PCR reads in MiXCR, one entry per CDR3 protein. The profile shows fewer than 350,000 distinct CDR3 sequences, about 90% of them singletons. Sequencing input: CD4+ T cells from PBMCs. The receptor source for this set is a human donor with multiple sclerosis.

This chain uses TRBV10-2 with TRBJ2-1; no definite D call. Germline CDR1 reads WSHSY; CDR2 reads SAAADI. The CDR3 loop spans 15 amino acids. Trimming took off 5 bases at V and 0 bases at J, with 11 bases between the two ends. The chain's CDR3 is CASSLHIYSYNEQFF. The CDR3 DNA reads as TGCGCCAGCAGTCTACATATTTACTCCTACAATGAGCAGTTCTTC.

This sequence joins TRBV5-4 and TRBJ2-5, with D perhaps matching TRBD1 or TRBD2 (7 bases each). This CDR3 is built from 14 residues. V dropped 2 bases and J dropped 3 bases, with 11 bases sitting between them. Germline V lookup: CDR1 SGHNT, CDR2 YYREEE (reference sequence). The CDR3: CASSFRGGEETQYF. The CDR3 nucleotides are TGTGCCAGCAGCTTCAGGGGGGGGGAAGAGACCCAGTACTTC.

This chain connects TRBV20-1 to TRBJ2-1, with D perhaps TRBD2 (6 bases). Trimming pared 5 bases from V and 8 bases from J, leaving 22 bases between. Per germline, CDR1 DFQATT and CDR2 SNEGSKA (reference sequence). The CDR3 is made up of 15 amino acids. The CDR3 DNA follows: TGCAGTGCTCCGCGCGCCGGGACTTCCTTTGATGAGCAGTTCTTC. Protein: CSAPRAGTSFDEQFF.

The V call is TRBV2, the J call TRBJ2-7, with a tentative D call TRBD1 (5 bases). V lost 3 bases and J 4 bases, leaving 13 bases between the germline ends. The germline CDR1 and CDR2 sequences are SNHLY and FYNNEI. This CDR3 is 14 amino acids long. The CDR3 nucleotides read TGTGCCAGCAGTGATCAGGGTATAGGGTACGAGCAGTACTTC. This codes for CASSDQGIGYEQYF.

This clonotype came up a few times. The chain carries TRBV2 and TRBJ2-5, with 10 bases matching TRBD2. Germline lookup yields CDR1 SNHLY and CDR2 FYNNEI. V dropped 2 bases and J dropped 5; count of bases not matched to a gene: 5. The CDR3 has 15 residues. CDR3 nucleotide sequence: TGTGCCAGCAGTGAATCGGGGACTAGCGTCGAGACCCAGTACTTC. It codes for CASSESGTSVETQYF.

The chain has TRBV6-6 and TRBJ2-7; D gene unclear. The CDR3 has 15 amino acids. V was cut by 1 base and J by 0 bases, with 10 bases left in between. Germline-derived CDR1 and CDR2 are MNHNY and SVGAGI (reference sequence). CDR3 residues: CASSYWWETSYEQYF. In nucleotides, the CDR3 is TGTGCCAGCAGTTACTGGTGGGAAACCTCCTACGAGCAGTACTTC.

V usage is TRBV7-3 and J usage is TRBJ1-5, with D uncertain. This CDR3 is 13 amino acids long. The V gene's germline CDR1 is SGHTA and CDR2 FQGTGA. Trimming removed 3 bases at V and 5 bases at J, with 8 bases between. In nucleotides, the CDR3 is TGTGCCAGCAGCTTCACCGGGGATCAGCCCCAGCATTTT. It translates to CASSFTGDQPQHF.

The sample holds one count of this clonotype. The chain employs TRBV11-1 and TRBJ1-2, with D possibly matching TRBD1 (5 bases). V was trimmed by 4 bases and J by 8 bases, leaving 17 bases between them. CDR1 and CDR2 from the germline V gene are SGHAT and FQDESV (reference sequence). The CDR3 covers 14 residues. CDR3 sequence: CASSSGRQNRGYTF. CDR3 DNA: TGTGCCAGCAGCTCGGGACGGCAGAATAGAGGCTACACCTTC. Variable domain in full (rest from reference TRBV11-1 and TRBJ1-2): EAEVAQSPRYKITEKSQAVAFWCDPISGHATLYWYRQILGQGPELLVQFQDESVVDDSQLPKDRFSAERLKGVDSTLKIQPAELGDSAMYLCASSSGRQNRGYTFGSGTRLTVV.

The CDR3 sequence is CASSPSLAAVETQYF. In nucleotides, the CDR3 is TGTGCCAGCAGCCCCTCACTAGCGGCCGTCGAGACCCAGTACTTC. V gene TRBV3-1 combines with J gene TRBJ2-5; TRBD2 matches 8 bases. V was pared by 4 bases and J by 5 bases, with 9 bases of the junction left unmatched. There are 15 residues in the CDR3. The V gene's germline CDR1 is LGHDT and CDR2 YNNKEL (reference sequence).

V and J are TRBV5-5 and TRBJ2-3, with no clear D. CDR3 length equals 13 residues. Per the germline V gene, CDR1 is SGHKS and CDR2 is YYEKEE (reference sequence). V was clipped by 1 base and J by 4 bases, with 7 bases between them. CDR3 sequence (DNA): TGTGCCAGCAGCTTGCACAGTCCAGATACGCAGTATTTT. The encoded protein is CASSLHSPDTQYF.

The chain combines TRBV7-8 with TRBJ2-1, with 9 bases lining up with TRBD2. Germline V CDR1 and CDR2: SGHVS, FQNEAQ. J was trimmed by 8 bases and V by 5 bases; bases with no gene match: 19. The CDR3 is 18 amino acids. CDR3: CASSPKRRGGLMFHEQFF. The CDR3 DNA reads TGTGCCAGCAGCCCAAAGCGGCGGGGGGGCCTTATGTTCCATGAGCAGTTCTTC.

The chain links TRBV19 to TRBJ2-3; 11 nucleotides match TRBD2. Germline trimming cut 4 bases from V and 3 bases from J; bases unmatched to any gene: 6. The CDR3 is 16 residues long. Germline V gives CDR1 LNHDA, CDR2 SQIVND (reference sequence). This CDR3 reads CASSKTGTSGTDTQYF. DNA for the CDR3: TGTGCCAGTAGTAAAACCGGGACTAGCGGAACAGATACGCAGTATTTT.

The chain has TRBV29-1 and TRBJ1-1, with D perhaps matching TRBD1 (5 bases). Germline lookup yields CDR1 SQVTM and CDR2 ANQGSEA. The CDR3 has 13 residues. V shed 3 bases and J shed 6 bases, with 14 bases lying between them. In DNA form, the CDR3 reads TGCAGCGTTGAGGGGCGGGGGAGGGCTGAAGCTTTCTTT. The encoded protein is CSVEGRGRAEAFF.

The chain links TRBV3-1 to TRBJ1-2, with 9 bases that match TRBD1. The junction had 6 bases not matched to a gene; V was cut back by 0 bases and J by 7 bases. The germline gives CDR1 LGHDT, CDR2 YNNKEL (reference sequence). The CDR3 runs to 15 residues. In DNA, the CDR3 is TGTGCCAGCAGCCAAGATCAAACAGGGGGCCGTGGCTACACCTTC. Residues: CASSQDQTGGRGYTF.

This chain links TRBV29-1 with TRBJ2-7; 10 bases agree with TRBD2. This CDR3 is 14 amino acids long. Germline assignment: CDR1 SQVTM and CDR2 ANQGSEA. V was pared by 7 bases and J by 9 bases, with 15 bases of the junction left unmatched. In DNA form, the CDR3 reads TGCAGCGCCAACCCGGCTAGCGGGGGCCCCGGGCAGTACTTC. The encoded protein is CSANPASGGPGQYF.

The V and J genes are TRBV4-1 and TRBJ1-1; 7 bases agree with TRBD1. V shed 8 bases, J shed 3 bases, and the junction held 6 bases outside the gene matches. The CDR3 has 13 residues. Germline V gene sequence: CDR1 MGHRA, CDR2 YSYEKL. DNA for the CDR3: TGCGCCAGCCAACAGGGGCGGGACACTGAAGCTTTCTTT. Protein product: CASQQGRDTEAFF.

The chain couples TRBV3-1 to TRBJ1-1, with D unresolved. Germline V CDR1 and CDR2: LGHDT, YNNKEL (reference sequence). This CDR3 spans 14 amino acids. V shed 3 bases and J shed 1 base, with 9 bases lying between them. CDR3 bases: TGTGCCAGCAGCCAGGAAAGTCGGAACACTGAAGCTTTCTTT. This translates into CASSQESRNTEAFF. Combining the CDR3 with reference TRBV3-1 and TRBJ1-1 gives the whole variable domain DTAVSQTPKYLVTQMGNDKSIKCEQNLGHDTMYWYKQDSKKFLKIMFSYNNKELIINETVPNRFSPKSPDKAHLNLHINSLELGDSAVYFCASSQESRNTEAFFGQGTRLTVV.

The CDR3 loop is CASSPPGAGQIYEQYF. As DNA, the CDR3 is TGTGCCAGCAGTCCCCCGGGAGCGGGCCAAATCTACGAGCAGTACTTC. The V and J genes are TRBV12-3 or TRBV12-4 and TRBJ2-7, with TRBD2 as a possible D gene (6 bases). V lost 5 bases and J 3 bases, leaving 20 bases between the germline ends. This CDR3 is 16 amino acids long.

The genes are TRBV27 and TRBJ1-1; 12 bases map to TRBD1. The CDR3 sequence is 15 residues long. From germline, CDR1 is MNHEY and CDR2 SMNVEV (reference sequence). Trimming took 9 bases from V and 1 from J; bases not matched to a gene: 6. The CDR3 region has the DNA TGTGCCAGTCGGGACAGGGGGCGAAAGAACACTGAAGCTTTCTTT. It encodes CASRDRGRKNTEAFF.

The V and J genes are TRBV10-1 and TRBJ1-5, with D perhaps TRBD1 (5 bases). The V and J ends lost 10 bases and 6 bases respectively, with 19 bases between them. The CDR3 contains 14 residues. Germline loops: CDR1 WNHNN, CDR2 SYGVQD (reference sequence). This CDR3 reads CAITHPGSGQPQHF. The CDR3 DNA is TGCGCCATCACCCACCCAGGGAGCGGTCAGCCCCAGCATTTT.

This clonotype has only a few counts. The rearrangement uses TRBV4-1 and TRBJ2-7; 7 bases are a match to TRBD1. Trimming cost V 2 bases and J 0 bases; bases outside gene matches: 4. Per germline, CDR1 MGHRA and CDR2 YSYEKL. There are 15 residues in the CDR3. The DNA for the CDR3 is TGCGCCAGCAGCCAAACGACAGGGAGCTCCTACGAGCAGTACTTC. Its protein is CASSQTTGSSYEQYF.

This chain uses TRBV25-1 with TRBJ1-1, with D tentatively TRBD1 (5 bases). The CDR3 is made up of 14 amino acids. V was clipped by 1 base and J by 4 bases, with 10 bases between them. The germline CDR1 and CDR2 sequences are MGHDK and SYGVNS. The CDR3: CASSEFRESTEAFF. The CDR3 DNA follows: TGTGCCAGCAGTGAATTCAGGGAAAGCACTGAAGCTTTCTTT.

The rearrangement uses TRBV20-1 and TRBJ2-4, with 8 bases fitting TRBD2. Germline CDR1 reads DFQATT; CDR2 reads SNEGSKA (reference sequence). V shed 5 bases and J 12 bases; nucleotides not matched to a gene: 9. This CDR3 has 12 amino acids. This CDR3 is CSAYSTGTSQYF. For the CDR3, the DNA is TGCAGTGCTTATTCGACCGGGACTAGTCAGTACTTC.

The gene calls are TRBV6-2 or TRBV6-3 and TRBJ2-2; 11 bases align to TRBD2. This CDR3 contains 17 residues. Germline assignment: CDR1 MNHEY and CDR2 SVGEGT. The V and J ends lost 7 bases and 4 bases, in that order; junction bases with no gene match: 11. The CDR3 DNA reads TGTGCCAGCACCAGATACACTAGCGGGAGAGCCACCGGGGAGCTGTTTTTT. It is translated as CASTRYTSGRATGELFF.

The V gene is TRBV5-1, the J gene TRBJ2-3, with D unclear. Trimming cost V 0 bases and J 5 bases, with 10 bases left between them. This CDR3 contains 14 residues. Germline V gene data show CDR1 as SGHRS and CDR2 as YFSETQ. CDR3 sequence reads: CASSLGRLGDTQYF. DNA of the CDR3: TGCGCCAGCAGCTTGGGGAGATTGGGAGATACGCAGTATTTT.

The chain couples TRBV24-1 to TRBJ1-5; D is undetermined. Trimming removed 3 bases from V and 5 bases from J, with 7 bases in between. The CDR3 spans 13 residues. CDR1 and CDR2 from the germline V gene are KGHDR and SFDVKD. The CDR3 spells CATSDLWDQPQHF. CDR3 bases: TGTGCCACCAGTGATCTGTGGGATCAGCCCCAGCATTTT.

CDR3 sequence: CSAIQGGSQETQYF. CDR3 nucleotide sequence: TGCAGTGCTATACAGGGGGGTAGTCAAGAGACCCAGTACTTC. The V call is TRBV20-1, the J call TRBJ2-5; the match to TRBD1 covers 8 bases. Per the germline V gene, CDR1 is DFQATT and CDR2 is SNEGSKA (reference sequence). This CDR3 contains 14 residues. V dropped 4 bases and J dropped 2; count of bases not matched to a gene: 6.

The genes are TRBV29-1 and TRBJ2-1, with 14 bases identical to TRBD2. Germline lookup yields CDR1 SQVTM and CDR2 ANQGSEA. V shed 1 base, J shed 4 bases, and the junction held 6 bases outside the gene matches. The CDR3 is 17 residues long. This CDR3 reads CSVEGGTSGSIYNEQFF. In nucleotides, the CDR3 is TGCAGCGTTGAAGGGGGGACTAGCGGGAGTATATACAATGAGCAGTTCTTC.